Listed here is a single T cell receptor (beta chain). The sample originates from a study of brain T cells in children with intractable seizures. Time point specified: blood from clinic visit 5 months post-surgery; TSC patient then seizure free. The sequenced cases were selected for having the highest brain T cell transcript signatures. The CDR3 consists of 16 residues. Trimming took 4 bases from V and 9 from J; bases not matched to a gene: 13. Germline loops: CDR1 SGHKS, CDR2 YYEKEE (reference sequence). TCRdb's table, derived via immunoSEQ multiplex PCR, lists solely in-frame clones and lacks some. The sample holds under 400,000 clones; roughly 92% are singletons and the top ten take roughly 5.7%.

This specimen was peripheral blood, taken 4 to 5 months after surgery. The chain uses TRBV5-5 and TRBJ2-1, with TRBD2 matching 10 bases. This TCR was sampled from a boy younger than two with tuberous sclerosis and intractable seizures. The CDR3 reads CASSTLAGVASFEQFF. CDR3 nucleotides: TGTGCCAGCAGCACCCTAGCGGGGGTCGCGTCCTTTGAGCAGTTCTTC.